These 2 T cell receptor beta chains share one sample of origin, sequenced in a study of OX40 agonist ivuxolimab in advanced cancers. TCRdb's copy holds only in-frame clones and misses some; the assay was immunoSEQ multiplex PCR. The sample comprises about 64,000 clones, around 84% of which are singletons, and less than 2.5% rests with the top ten. The input for sequencing was CD4+ or CD8+ T cells sorted from blood, taken in a trial of the OX40 agonist ivuxolimab. All receptors derive from an adult with an advanced solid tumor such as melanoma, head and neck, liver or kidney cancer.

The V and J genes are TRBV7-6 and TRBJ2-7; D is ambiguous. CDR1 is SGHVS and CDR2 is FNYEAQ in the germline V gene. This CDR3 has 10 residues. The V end lost 6 bases, the J end lost 6 bases, and 6 bases lay between the germline ends. CDR3 coding DNA: TGTGCCAGCAGGCCGTGCGAGCAGTACTTC. Its translation is CASRPCEQYF.

This chain links TRBV21-1 with TRBJ2-3; TRBD2, as called in the table, went unchecked against the DNA. TRBV21-1 is a pseudogene locus. The CDR3 length is 17 residues. The CDR3 nucleotides are TGTGCCAGCAGCAAGAGACTAGCCAGGGAGAGTACGGATACGCAGTATTTT. It specifies CASSKRLARESTDTQYF.